This TCR beta chain was captured in a study of shared clonotypes between healthy human individuals. At the level of the study: Every donor yielded three CD4 naive, three CD4 memory, two CD8 naive and one CD8 memory plate. Whole-study results and caveats: Read depth was anticipated to influence clonotype sharing among donors. Represented diversity, genetic and exposure-history alike, was limited by few donors.

Deep-level assay runs were performed. Assay: immunoSEQ multiplex PCR; the TCRdb copy retains only in-frame clones and omits some. The sample includes 1.5 million to 2.5 million clones, over 85% of them seen just once. For this clone: The antigen is not known.

The V end was cut by 0 bases, the J end by 6 bases, with 11 bases between. The CDR3 loop spans 14 amino acids. Germline values: CDR1 MNHEY, CDR2 SVGAGI. Naive CD8 cells comprised CD45RO-negative, CCR7-positively selected cells, excluding terminally differentiated effector memory CD45RA+ cells. This clonotype was obtained from a man between 18 and 29 years old in good health. This chain connects TRBV6-5 to TRBJ1-1, with D possibly being TRBD1 (5 bases). The material sequenced was naive CD8+ T cells sorted from blood. CDR3 coding DNA: TGTGCCAGCAGTTACTCAGGGGCCGTGGCTGAAGCTTTCTTT. Translating gives CASSYSGAVAEAFF.